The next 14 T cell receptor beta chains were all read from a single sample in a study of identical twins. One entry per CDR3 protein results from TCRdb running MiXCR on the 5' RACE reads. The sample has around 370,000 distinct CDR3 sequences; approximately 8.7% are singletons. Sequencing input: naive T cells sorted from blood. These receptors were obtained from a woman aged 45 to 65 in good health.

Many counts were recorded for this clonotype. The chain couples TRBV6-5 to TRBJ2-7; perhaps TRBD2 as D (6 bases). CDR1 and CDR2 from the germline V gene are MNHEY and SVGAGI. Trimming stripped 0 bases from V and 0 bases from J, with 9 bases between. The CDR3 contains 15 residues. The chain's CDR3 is CASSYSRDFSYEQYF. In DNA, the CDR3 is TGTGCCAGCAGTTACTCGAGGGACTTCTCCTACGAGCAGTACTTC.

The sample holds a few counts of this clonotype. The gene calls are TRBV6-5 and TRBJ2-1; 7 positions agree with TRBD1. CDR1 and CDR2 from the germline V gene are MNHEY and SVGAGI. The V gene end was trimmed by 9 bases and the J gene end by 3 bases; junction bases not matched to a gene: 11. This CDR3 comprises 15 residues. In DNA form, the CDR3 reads TGTGCCAGTCGCAACCGGGACAGTGACTACAATGAGCAGTTCTTC. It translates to CASRNRDSDYNEQFF.

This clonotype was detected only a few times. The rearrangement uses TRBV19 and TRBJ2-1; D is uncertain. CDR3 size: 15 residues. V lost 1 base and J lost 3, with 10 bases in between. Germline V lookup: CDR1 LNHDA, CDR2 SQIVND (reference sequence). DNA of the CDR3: TGTGCCAGTAGTATAGGTGGGGTTTACTACAATGAGCAGTTCTTC. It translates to CASSIGGVYYNEQFF. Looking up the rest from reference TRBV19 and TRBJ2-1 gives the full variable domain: DGGITQSPKYLFRKEGQNVTLSCEQNLNHDAMYWYRQDPGQGLRLIYYSQIVNDFQKGDIAEGYSVSREKKESFPLTVTSAQKNPTAFYLCASSIGGVYYNEQFFGPGTRLTVL.

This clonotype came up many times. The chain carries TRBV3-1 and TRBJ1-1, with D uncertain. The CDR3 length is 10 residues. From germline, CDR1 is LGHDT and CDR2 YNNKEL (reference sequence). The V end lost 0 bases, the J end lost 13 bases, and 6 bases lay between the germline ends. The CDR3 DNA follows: TGTGCCAGCAGCCAAGATTTGGTTTTCTTT. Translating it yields CASSQDLVFF.

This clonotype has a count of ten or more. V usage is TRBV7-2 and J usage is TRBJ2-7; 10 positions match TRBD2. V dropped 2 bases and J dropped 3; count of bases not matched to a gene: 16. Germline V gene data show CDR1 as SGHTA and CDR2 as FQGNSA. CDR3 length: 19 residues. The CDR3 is CASSLLFTGWLAGDYEQYV. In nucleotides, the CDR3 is TGTGCCAGCAGCTTATTATTTACGGGGTGGCTAGCGGGAGACTACGAGCAGTACGTC.

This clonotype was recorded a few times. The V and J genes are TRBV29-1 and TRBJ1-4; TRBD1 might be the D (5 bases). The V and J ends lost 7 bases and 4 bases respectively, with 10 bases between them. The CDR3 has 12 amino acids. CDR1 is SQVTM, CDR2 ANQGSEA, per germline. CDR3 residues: CSADSGNEKLFF. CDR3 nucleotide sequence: TGCAGCGCCGACAGTGGTAATGAAAAACTGTTTTTT.

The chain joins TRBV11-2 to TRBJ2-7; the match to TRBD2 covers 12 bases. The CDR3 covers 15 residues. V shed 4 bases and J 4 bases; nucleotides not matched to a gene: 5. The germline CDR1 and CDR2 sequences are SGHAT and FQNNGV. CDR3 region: CASSSPGLAGYEQYF. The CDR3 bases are TGTGCCAGCAGCTCACCGGGACTAGCGGGTTACGAGCAGTACTTC. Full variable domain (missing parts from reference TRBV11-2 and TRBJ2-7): EAGVAQSPRYKIIEKRQSVAFWCNPISGHATLYWYQQILGQGPKLLIQFQNNGVVDDSQLPKDRFSAERLKGVDSTLKIQPAKLEDSAVYLCASSSPGLAGYEQYFGPGTRLTVT.

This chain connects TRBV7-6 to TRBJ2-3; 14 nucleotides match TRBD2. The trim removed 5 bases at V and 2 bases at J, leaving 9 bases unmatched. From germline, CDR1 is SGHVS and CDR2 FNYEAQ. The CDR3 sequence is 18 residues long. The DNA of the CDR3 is TGTGCCAGCAGCCCACCCAGACTAGCGGGAGGGCCCACAGATACGCAGTATTTT. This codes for CASSPPRLAGGPTDTQYF.

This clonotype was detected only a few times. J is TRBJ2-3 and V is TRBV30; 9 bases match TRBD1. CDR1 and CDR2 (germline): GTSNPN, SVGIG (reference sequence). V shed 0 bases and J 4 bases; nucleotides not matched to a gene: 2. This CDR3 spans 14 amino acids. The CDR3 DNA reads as TGTGCCTGGAGTGTTGGACAGGGGTCAGATACGCAGTATTTT. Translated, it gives CAWSVGQGSDTQYF.

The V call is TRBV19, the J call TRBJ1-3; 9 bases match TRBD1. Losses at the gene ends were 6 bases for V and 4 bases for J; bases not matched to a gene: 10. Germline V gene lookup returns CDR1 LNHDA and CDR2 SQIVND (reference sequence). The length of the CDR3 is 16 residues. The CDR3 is CASSPATGGLGNTIYF. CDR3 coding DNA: TGTGCCAGTAGCCCCGCGACAGGGGGGCTGGGAAACACCATATATTTT.

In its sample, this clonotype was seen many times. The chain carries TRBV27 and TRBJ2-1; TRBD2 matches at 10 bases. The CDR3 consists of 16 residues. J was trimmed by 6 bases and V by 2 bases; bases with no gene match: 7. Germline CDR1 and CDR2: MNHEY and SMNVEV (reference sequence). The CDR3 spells CASSLRSSGSTNEQFF. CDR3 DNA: TGTGCCAGCAGTTTAAGGTCTAGCGGGAGCACCAATGAGCAGTTCTTC.

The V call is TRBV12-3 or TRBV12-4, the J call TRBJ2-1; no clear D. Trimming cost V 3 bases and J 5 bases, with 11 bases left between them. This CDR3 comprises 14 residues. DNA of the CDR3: TGTGCCAGCAGTTTTGAGGAGTTCCACAATGAGCAGTTCTTC. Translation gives CASSFEEFHNEQFF.

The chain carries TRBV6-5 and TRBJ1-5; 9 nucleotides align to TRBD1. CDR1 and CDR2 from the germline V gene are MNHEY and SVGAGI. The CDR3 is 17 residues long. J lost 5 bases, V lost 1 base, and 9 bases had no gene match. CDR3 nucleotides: TGTGCCAGCAGTTACTTACTTCCGGGACAGGGCTATCAGCCCCAGCATTTT. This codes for CASSYLLPGQGYQPQHF.

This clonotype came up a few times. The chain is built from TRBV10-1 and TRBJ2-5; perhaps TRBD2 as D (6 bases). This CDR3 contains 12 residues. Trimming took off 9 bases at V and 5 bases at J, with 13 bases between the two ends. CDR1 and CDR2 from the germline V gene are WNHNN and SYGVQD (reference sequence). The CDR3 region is CARPGVYETQYF. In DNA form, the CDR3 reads TGCGCCAGACCGGGGGTGTACGAGACCCAGTACTTC.